These 16 T cell receptor beta chains were all obtained from the same sample, sequenced in a study of blood T cells in healthy people across ages. Sample-barcoded 5' priming and a J-beta primer mix drove a second PCR of about 7 to 12 cycles. One entry per CDR3 protein, called by TCRdb with MiXCR from the 5' RACE reads. The sample holds 1.5 million to 2 million distinct CDR3 sequences, roughly 27% seen once. Sequenced sample: blood. All receptors derive from a woman aged 25 to 39 in good health.

V usage is TRBV6-1 and J usage is TRBJ1-5; D unclear. Germline-derived CDR1 and CDR2 are MNHNS and SASEGT. Trimming stripped 9 bases from V and 3 bases from J, with 12 bases between. The CDR3 sequence is 13 residues long. The DNA of the CDR3 is TGTGCCAGTTCTGGAAGTCTCAATCAGCCCCAGCATTTT. Amino acids: CASSGSLNQPQHF.

A few counts support this clonotype. The chain recombines TRBV6-2 or TRBV6-3 with TRBJ2-1, with 14 bases that match TRBD2. The V segment lost 5 bases and the J segment 0 bases; nucleotides outside the gene matches: 6. Germline assignment: CDR1 MNHEY and CDR2 SVGEGT. The CDR3 sequence is 18 residues long. CDR3 in DNA: TGTGCCAGCAGTCGAGGGACTAGCGGGAGAAGCTCCTACAATGAGCAGTTCTTC. Protein: CASSRGTSGRSSYNEQFF.

On this clonotype itself: The junction departs from germline at one end; a sequencing error may be responsible. V gene TRBV20-1 combines with J gene TRBJ2-7, with TRBD1 matching 9 bases. CDR1 and CDR2 from the germline V gene are DFQATT and SNEGSKA (reference sequence). This CDR3 has 15 residues. CDR3 bases: TGCAGTACTAGGAGAGTCGGGACAGGGACCAATGAGCAGTACTTC. This codes for CSTRRVGTGTNEQYF.

In DNA, the CDR3 is TGTGCCAGCAGCGGACAGCAGAATCAGCCCCAGCATTTT. Its protein product is CASSGQQNQPQHF. The chain is built from TRBV7-2 and TRBJ1-5; D is possibly TRBD1 (6 bases). The CDR3 runs to 13 residues. Germline V gene data show CDR1 as SGHTA and CDR2 as FQGNSA. Trimming cost V 5 bases and J 4 bases, with 9 bases left between them.

The rearrangement links TRBV2 to TRBJ1-1; D might be TRBD1 (5 bases). The CDR3 totals 15 residues. CDR1 is SNHLY, CDR2 FYNNEI, per germline. Trimming cost V 3 bases and J 0 bases, with 11 bases left between them. The CDR3 loop reads CASSDRRALNTEAFF. The DNA for the CDR3 is TGTGCCAGCAGTGATCGCAGGGCCCTGAACACTGAAGCTTTCTTT.

This chain joins TRBV28 and TRBJ1-5; 8 bases are a match to TRBD1. The CDR3 totals 16 residues. The ends lost 4 bases at V and 2 bases at J; junction bases unmatched: 7. CDR1 MDHEN and CDR2 SYDVKM come from the germline V gene. CDR3 sequence: CASSSPGGEGNQPQHF. DNA of the CDR3: TGTGCCAGCAGTTCTCCAGGGGGCGAGGGCAATCAGCCCCAGCATTTT.

This clonotype was seen a handful of times. The CDR3 region is CASSETTGETQYF. The CDR3 DNA reads TGTGCCAGCAGTGAGACAACCGGAGAGACCCAGTACTTC. This chain joins TRBV28 and TRBJ2-5; no firm D call. Trimming shortened V by 5 bases and J by 4 bases, and 11 bases separated the two germline ends. CDR3 length: 13 amino acids. Looked up from germline, CDR1 is MDHEN and CDR2 is SYDVKM. The full variable domain, with the rest looked up from reference TRBV28 and TRBJ2-5, is DVKVTQSSRYLVKRTGEKVFLECVQDMDHENMFWYRQDPGLGLRLIYFSYDVKMKEKGDIPEGYSVSREKKERFSLILESASTNQTSMYLCASSETTGETQYFGPGTRLLVL.

Only a few counts were recorded for this clonotype. This sequence joins TRBV20-1 and TRBJ2-7, with 11 bases that match TRBD1. V lost 6 bases and J lost 5; bases outside the gene matches: 3. CDR3 length: 12 residues. Germline CDR1 is DFQATT and CDR2 is SNEGSKA (reference sequence). The CDR3 loop is CSARDRGNEQYF. The CDR3 DNA follows: TGCAGTGCCCGGGACAGGGGGAACGAGCAGTACTTC.

The chain recombines TRBV7-9 with TRBJ1-2, with D tentatively TRBD1 (5 bases). CDR1 is SEHNR and CDR2 is FQNEAQ in the germline V gene (reference sequence). This CDR3 has 18 amino acids. V dropped 0 bases and J dropped 2 bases, with 19 bases sitting between them. The CDR3 spells CASSLAGWKEGPNYGYTF. CDR3 bases: TGTGCCAGCAGCTTAGCAGGTTGGAAGGAGGGACCAAACTATGGCTACACCTTC.

The gene calls are TRBV20-1 and TRBJ2-1; 10 bases match TRBD2. With 3 bases clipped from V and 9 bases from J, the junction kept 5 bases outside the gene matches. The germline V gene encodes CDR1 DFQATT and CDR2 SNEGSKA (reference sequence). CDR3 length equals 13 residues. The CDR3 nucleotides read TGCAGTGCTAGCAGCGGGGGGGCAAGTGAGCAGTTCTTC. As protein: CSASSGGASEQFF.

This clonotype occurred many times. The DNA for the CDR3 is TGTGCCAGCAGTACGGGAGAGCACTACAATGAGCAGTTCTTC. It is translated as CASSTGEHYNEQFF. The chain links TRBV7-3 to TRBJ2-1; D is possibly TRBD2 (6 bases). Germline CDR1 reads SGHTA; CDR2 reads FQGTGA. Trimming shortened V by 6 bases and J by 3 bases, and 12 bases separated the two germline ends. CDR3 size: 14 residues.

The V gene is TRBV20-1, the J gene TRBJ2-1; 8 bases agree with TRBD2. J lost 9 bases, V lost 3 bases, and 13 bases had no gene match. From germline, CDR1 is DFQATT and CDR2 SNEGSKA (reference sequence). There are 15 residues in the CDR3. The CDR3 sequence is CSARAVGLGVSEQFF. The DNA of the CDR3 is TGCAGTGCTAGGGCCGTGGGACTAGGGGTTAGTGAGCAGTTCTTC.

This chain joins TRBV20-1 and TRBJ2-7; tentatively, D is TRBD2 (5 bases). This CDR3 is built from 14 residues. The V end lost 3 bases, the J end lost 3 bases, and 15 bases lay between the germline ends. Looked up from germline, CDR1 is DFQATT and CDR2 is SNEGSKA (reference sequence). DNA for the CDR3: TGCAGTGCTAGTTGGCTAGCCCGGGACTACGAGCAGTACTTC. Amino acids: CSASWLARDYEQYF.

V is TRBV20-1 and J is TRBJ1-1, with D hard to call. CDR3 length: 14 residues. The germline CDR1 and CDR2 sequences are DFQATT and SNEGSKA (reference sequence). Trimming left V 6 bases short and J 0 bases short, with 14 bases between. The CDR3: CSAARQTLNTEAFF. Here the CDR3 DNA reads TGCAGTGCCGCCCGGCAGACTTTGAACACTGAAGCTTTCTTT.

The genes are TRBV29-1 and TRBJ2-1; TRBD2 matches 7 bases. The CDR3 is made up of 14 amino acids. Germline trimming cut 5 bases from V and 0 bases from J; bases unmatched to any gene: 4. Per the germline V gene, CDR1 is SQVTM and CDR2 is ANQGSEA. The CDR3 bases are TGCAGCGTTTCGACTAGCAGCTCCTACAATGAGCAGTTCTTC. Its protein product is CSVSTSSSYNEQFF.

This clonotype was counted between two and nine times. The chain carries TRBV4-3 and TRBJ2-1; no clear D gene. The V gene's germline CDR1 is LGHNA and CDR2 YSLEER. The V and J ends lost 0 bases and 2 bases respectively, with 11 bases between them. The CDR3 loop spans 16 amino acids. CDR3 amino acids: CASSQDDGATYNEQFF. The CDR3 nucleotides are TGCGCCAGCAGCCAAGATGACGGAGCAACCTACAATGAGCAGTTCTTC.